These 8 T cell receptor beta chains came from one sample sequenced in a study of T cell changes during pregnancy in multiple sclerosis. The repertoire was sequenced with immunoSEQ multiplex PCR; TCRdb's copy has only in-frame clones and lacks some. There are 45,000 to 55,000 clones in the sample; 70% to 90% occur only once, and less than 2% lies in the top ten. The sequenced sample was peripheral blood, obtained in the first trimester of pregnancy. All receptors come from a female donor with multiple sclerosis, enrolled in a pregnancy study.

The chain uses TRBV18 and TRBJ1-4; TRBD1 agrees at 7 bases. The trim removed 1 base at V and 8 bases at J, leaving 7 bases unmatched. Germline lookup yields CDR1 KGHSH and CDR2 LQKENI. The length of the CDR3 is 15 residues. The CDR3 DNA reads as TGTGCCAGCTCACCACAACAGGGGAAGGACGAAAAACTGTTTTTT. The encoded protein is CASSPQQGKDEKLFF.

This chain connects TRBV10-3 to TRBJ2-3, with D possibly TRBD2 on 8 matching bases. V was cut by 2 bases and J by 2 bases, with 17 bases left in between. The CDR3 covers 17 residues. Germline lookup yields CDR1 ENHRY and CDR2 SYGVKD. The chain's CDR3 is CAISEPRGRGVTDTQYF. CDR3 nucleotide sequence: TGTGCCATCAGTGAGCCGAGGGGGCGGGGGGTCACAGATACGCAGTATTTT.

The chain is built from TRBV19 and TRBJ2-1; D perhaps matches TRBD2 (6 bases). Between the trimmed V and J ends, which lost 3 bases and 4 bases, there was a span of 10 bases. The CDR3 length is 14 residues. Looked up from germline, CDR1 is LNHDA and CDR2 is SQIVND (reference sequence). Written as DNA, the CDR3 is TGTGCCAGTAGTATTGGCGGGGTTTACAATGAGCAGTTCTTC. Residues: CASSIGGVYNEQFF.

A few counts support this clone. The chain uses TRBV6-1 and TRBJ1-2; 8 bases fit TRBD1. The CDR3 length is 14 residues. CDR1 is MNHNS, CDR2 SASEGT, per germline. The trim removed 5 bases at V and 4 bases at J, leaving 6 bases unmatched. CDR3 loop: CASSRRGLTYGYTF. The CDR3 DNA follows: TGTGCCAGCAGTCGCAGGGGGCTTACCTATGGCTACACCTTC.

This clone was detected only a few times. V gene TRBV9 combines with J gene TRBJ1-2; no firm D call. The V gene's germline CDR1 is SGDLS and CDR2 YYNGEE. The CDR3 contains 14 residues. V was clipped by 0 bases and J by 4 bases, with 10 bases between them. The CDR3 DNA sequence: TGTGCCAGCAGCGTAGGGGGAGAACGCTATGGCTACACCTTC. Amino acids: CASSVGGERYGYTF.

CDR3 in amino acids: CAISVTGNGYTF. In DNA, the CDR3 is TGTGCCATCAGTGTGACAGGTAACGGCTACACCTTC. V gene TRBV10-3 combines with J gene TRBJ1-2, with D possibly TRBD1 on 6 matching bases. The V gene lost 4 bases and the J gene lost 8 bases, with 11 bases spanning the gap. This CDR3 region has 12 residues. The germline CDR1 and CDR2 sequences are ENHRY and SYGVKD.

The chain combines TRBV5-6 with TRBJ1-2, with TRBD1 as a possible D gene (5 bases). Deletions cut 2 bases from V and 3 bases from J, with 11 bases between. This CDR3 is 14 amino acids long. From germline, CDR1 is SGHDT and CDR2 YYEEEE. The CDR3 DNA reads as TGTGCCAGCAGCTTCCAGGGTCGCGACTATGGCTACACCTTC. Its protein is CASSFQGRDYGYTF.

This chain uses TRBV5-1 with TRBJ1-5; 9 bases line up with TRBD1. Trimming removed 0 bases from V and 4 bases from J; junction bases left unmatched: 2. This CDR3 is 15 amino acids long. Germline loops: CDR1 SGHRS, CDR2 YFSETQ. This CDR3 reads CASSLGQGVNQPQHF. The CDR3 DNA reads TGCGCCAGCAGCTTGGGACAGGGGGTGAATCAGCCCCAGCATTTT.